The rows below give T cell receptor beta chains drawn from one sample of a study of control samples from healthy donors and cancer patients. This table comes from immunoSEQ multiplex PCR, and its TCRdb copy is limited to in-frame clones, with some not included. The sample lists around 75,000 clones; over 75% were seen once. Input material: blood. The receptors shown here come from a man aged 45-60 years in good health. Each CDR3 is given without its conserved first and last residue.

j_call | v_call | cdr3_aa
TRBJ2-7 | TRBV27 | ASRLRSGGGEQY
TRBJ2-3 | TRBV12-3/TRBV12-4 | ASSLDLTDTQY
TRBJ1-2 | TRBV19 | ASSPGTGGGYT
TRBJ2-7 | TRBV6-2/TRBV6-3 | ASSPSGTYEQY
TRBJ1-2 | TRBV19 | ASSETNYGYT
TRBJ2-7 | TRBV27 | ASSLWPLAGGPYEQY
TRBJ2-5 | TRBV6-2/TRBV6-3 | ASSYLIGTQY
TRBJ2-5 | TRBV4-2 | ASSQGTGAHQETQY
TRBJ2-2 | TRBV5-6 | ASSLVIAGAGELF
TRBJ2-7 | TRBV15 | ATSSATGYEQY
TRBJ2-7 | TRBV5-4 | ASSFMDSHEQY
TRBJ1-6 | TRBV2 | ASEGEVYNSPLH
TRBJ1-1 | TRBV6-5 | ASSFRDIVNTEAF
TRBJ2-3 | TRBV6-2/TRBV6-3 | ASSYLADTDTQY
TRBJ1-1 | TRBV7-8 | ASSLPGTGGTEAF
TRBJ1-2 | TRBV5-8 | ASSLTLFWGYT
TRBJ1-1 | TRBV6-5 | ASRSDNTEAF
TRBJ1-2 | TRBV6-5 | ATTGTGANYGYT
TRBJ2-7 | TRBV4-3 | ASSQGTALSYEQY
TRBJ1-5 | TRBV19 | AVRGLYGNQPQH
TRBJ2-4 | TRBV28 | ASSLLGRGRAKNIQY
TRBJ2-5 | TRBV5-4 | ASSLVFGETQY
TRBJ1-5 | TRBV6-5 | ASSYAGNQPQH
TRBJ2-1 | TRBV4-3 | ASSQDFGINEQF
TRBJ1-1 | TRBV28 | ASGEGPMNTEAF
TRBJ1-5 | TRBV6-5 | ASSFQGPNQPQH
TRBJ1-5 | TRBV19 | ASSLGAAGTPQH